Here is one TCR beta chain with its context. The antigen it binds to is not known. Qualities for individual bases were not recorded, and no much larger clone is one base off. In the paper's terms, the time point label means: newly diagnosed, previously untreated cHL patient sample. A Miltenyi CD4+ T cell isolation kit was used for magnetic negative selection to purify CD4+ T cells from thawed PBMCs. PBMCs from patients with newly diagnosed, previously untreated classical Hodgkin lymphoma were sequenced as a comparison group for the relapsed/refractory trial patients. Peripheral blood was collected in 8 mL Vacutainer Cell Preparation Tubes, from which PBMCs were isolated by centrifugation and then cryopreserved. Purified CD4+ and CD8+ fractions were prepared only for cases in which an additional PBMC sample was available. Magnetically labelled cells were depleted on LS columns in a quadroMACS separator, and the flow-through was collected as the purified fraction.

The sample is drawn from a study of PD-1 blockade in classical Hodgkin lymphoma (dated by TCRdb to about 2020). Concerning the study at large: To define a peripheral blood immune signature of response to PD-1 blockade in classical Hodgkin lymphoma, the study combined TCR beta sequencing with CyTOF. The investigation overall reported the following: Baseline TCR diversity was reported as lower in newly diagnosed patients than in healthy donors, and lower still in relapsed/refractory patients. The study was restricted to a single clinical trial cohort, and the causes of repertoire differences, possibly disease activity or prior therapy, were left undefined.

Genomic DNA was extracted with the Qiagen DNeasy kit from unsorted PBMCs and from negatively selected CD4+ and CD8+ fractions. Amplification of TCR beta CDR3 regions was done by immunoSEQ multiplex PCR with primers that anneal to V and J segments. A synthetic immune receptor repertoire was used to minimize amplification bias, and any residual bias was removed computationally once sequencing was done. In the source study's methods: Repertoire diversity was quantified as the Shannon entropy index using custom Python scripts. Unsorted, CD4+ and CD8+ repertoires were examined separately, except in combined analyses, for which CD4+ and CD8+ sequences were merged in silico. TCRdb stores this immuneACCESS table with in-frame sequences only. Part of the clones is absent; in the studies checked, under half of the shortfall reflects unresolved V genes, and no reason is known for the rest. V and J calls and clone size are given by that table; D and trimming were obtained from the DNA. Recorded for this sample are around 32,000 clones; 88% of them occurred a single time. The ten largest clonotypes hold 1% to 1.5% of the sample.

The germline V and J ends show losses of 3 bases and 7 bases respectively, and no gene match explains 14 bases of the junction. Taken from cysteine to phenylalanine, the CDR3 has 16 residues. Just CDR3 DNA is preserved here, 48 bases in frame from base 1. Reading the germline V gene gives CDR1 KGHSH and CDR2 LQKENI. The sequence is built from TRBV18 and TRBJ2-7; TRBD1 agrees with 8 junctional bases. The sequenced sample consisted of CD4+ T cells from blood. This receptor was obtained from a human donor with classical Hodgkin lymphoma. Here the CDR3 is given as CASSPRTTGAGGEQYF. The DNA is TGTGCCAGCTCACCCAGGACGACAGGGGCTGGGGGTGAGCAGTACTTC. The CDR3, completed at both ends by the reference TRBV18 and TRBJ2-7 genes, gives the full variable domain NAGVMQNPRHLVRRRGQEARLRCSPMKGHSHVYWYRQLPEEGLKFMVYLQKENIIDESGMPKERFSAEFPKEGPSILRIQQVVRGDSAAYFCASSPRTTGAGGEQYFGPGTRLTVT.